Below, one T cell receptor beta chain is given with its context. V gave up 3 bases and J gave up 0 bases; unmatched junction bases: 6. There are 18 residues in the CDR3. Germline V gene lookup returns CDR1 SGHRS and CDR2 YFSETQ. Each unsorted sample relied on 100 million or so PBMCs as its source of genomic DNA. Method: immunoSEQ multiplex PCR; TCRdb's copy keeps in-frame clones and lacks some. Of 450,000 to 600,000 clones in the sample, around 80% were seen once. These data belong to a study of shared clonotypes between healthy human individuals. Study-level information: Donors, aged 18 to 49, were two women and three men.

This chain uses TRBV5-1 with TRBJ2-1; 13 nucleotides align to TRBD2. The specimen was PBMCs. This TCR was sampled from a woman aged 40 to 50 in good health. Some clones in this sample may be carry-over from other donors' samples. In DNA, the CDR3 is TGCGCCAGCAGCTCAGGGACTAGCGGGGTGAGCTCCTACAATGAGCAGTTCTTC. This codes for CASSSGTSGVSSYNEQFF.